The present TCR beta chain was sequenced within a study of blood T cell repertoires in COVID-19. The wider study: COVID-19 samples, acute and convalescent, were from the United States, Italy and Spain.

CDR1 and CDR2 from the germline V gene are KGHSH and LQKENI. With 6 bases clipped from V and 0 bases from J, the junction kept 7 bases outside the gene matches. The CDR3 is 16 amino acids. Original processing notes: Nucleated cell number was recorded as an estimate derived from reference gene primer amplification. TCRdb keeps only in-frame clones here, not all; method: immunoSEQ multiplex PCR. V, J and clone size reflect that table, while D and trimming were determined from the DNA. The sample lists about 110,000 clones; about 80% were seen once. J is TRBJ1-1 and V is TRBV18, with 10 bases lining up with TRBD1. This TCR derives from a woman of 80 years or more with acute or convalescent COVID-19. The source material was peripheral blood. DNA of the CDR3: TGTGCCAGCTCCCCTCTAGACAGGGGGCTGAACACTGAAGCTTTCTTT. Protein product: CASSPLDRGLNTEAFF.